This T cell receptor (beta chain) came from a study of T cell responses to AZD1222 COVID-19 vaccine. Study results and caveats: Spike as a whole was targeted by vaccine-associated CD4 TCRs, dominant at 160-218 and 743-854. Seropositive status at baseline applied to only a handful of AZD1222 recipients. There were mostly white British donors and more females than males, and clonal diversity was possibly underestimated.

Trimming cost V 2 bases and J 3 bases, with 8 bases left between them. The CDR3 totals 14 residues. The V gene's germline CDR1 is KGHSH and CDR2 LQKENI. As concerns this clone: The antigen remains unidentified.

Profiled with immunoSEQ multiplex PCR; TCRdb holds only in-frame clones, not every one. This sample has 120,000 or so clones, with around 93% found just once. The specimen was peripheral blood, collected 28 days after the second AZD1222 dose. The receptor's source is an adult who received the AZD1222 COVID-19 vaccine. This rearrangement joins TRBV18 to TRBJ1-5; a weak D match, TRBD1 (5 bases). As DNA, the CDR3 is TGTGCCAGCTCACCAGGGACCTTCAATCAGCCCCAGCATTTT. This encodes CASSPGTFNQPQHF.